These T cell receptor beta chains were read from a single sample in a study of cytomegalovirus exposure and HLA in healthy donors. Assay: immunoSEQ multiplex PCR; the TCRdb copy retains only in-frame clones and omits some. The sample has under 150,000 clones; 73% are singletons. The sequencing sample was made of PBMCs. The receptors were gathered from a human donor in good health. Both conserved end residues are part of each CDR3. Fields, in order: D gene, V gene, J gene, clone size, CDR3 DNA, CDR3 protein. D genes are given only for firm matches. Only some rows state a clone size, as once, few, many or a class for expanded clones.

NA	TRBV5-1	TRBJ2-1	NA	TGCGCCAGCACATCAGGTGGGCATGAGCAGTTCTTC	CASTSGGHEQFF
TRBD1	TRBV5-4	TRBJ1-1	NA	TGTGCCAGCAGGGGGACAGGGGCGCCGAACACTGAAGCTTTCTTT	CASRGTGAPNTEAFF
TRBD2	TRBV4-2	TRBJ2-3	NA	TGTGCCAGCAGCACTCGACTAGCGGGAGACCCCGCAGATACGCAGTATTTT	CASSTRLAGDPADTQYF
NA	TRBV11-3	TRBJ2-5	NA	TGTGCCAGCACCAAACAGGGTTGGGAGACCCAGTACTTC	CASTKQGWETQYF
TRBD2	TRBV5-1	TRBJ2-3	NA	TGCGCCAGCAGCAGTGGGAGGGCAGATACGCAGTATTTT	CASSSGRADTQYF
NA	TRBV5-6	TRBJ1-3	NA	TGTGCCTCGGGGGGCTTCTCTGGAAACACCATATATTTT	CASGGFSGNTIYF
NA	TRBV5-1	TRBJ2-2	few	TGCGCCAGCAGCTTAGATAACAGGGACGCCGGGGAGCTGTTTTTT	CASSLDNRDAGELFF
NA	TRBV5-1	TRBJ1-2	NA	TGCGCCAGCAGCCAGAATAGAGGGAGAAGTCTTTATGGCTACACCTTC	CASSQNRGRSLYGYTF
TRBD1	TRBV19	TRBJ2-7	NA	TGTGCCAGTAGTCAACGGGACAGGAACTCCCCCTACGAGCAGTACTTC	CASSQRDRNSPYEQYF
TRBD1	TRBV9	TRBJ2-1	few	TGTGCCAGCAGCGCCCAAGGACAGGGGGCCAATGAGCAGTTCTTC	CASSAQGQGANEQFF
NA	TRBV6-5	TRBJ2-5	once	TGTGCCAGCAGTTACGGGTCGGGTCAGCAAGAGACCCAGTACTTC	CASSYGSGQQETQYF
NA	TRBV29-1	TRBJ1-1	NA	TGCAGCGTTGACATTCCTTCGGTGTCACCGAACACTGAAGCTTTCTTT	CSVDIPSVSPNTEAFF
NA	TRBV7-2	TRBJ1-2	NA	TGTGCCAGCAGCCTCTATGGCTACACCTTC	CASSLYGYTF
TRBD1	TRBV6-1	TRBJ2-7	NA	TGTGCCAGCATGGACAGGACGCCCTACGAGCAGTACTTC	CASMDRTPYEQYF
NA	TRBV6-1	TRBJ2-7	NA	TGTGCCAGCAGCACAGGGTTTCCCTACGAGCAGTACTTC	CASSTGFPYEQYF
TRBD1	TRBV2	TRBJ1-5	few	TGTGCCAGCAGTGAGACAGGGGATAGCAATCAGCCCCAGCATTTT	CASSETGDSNQPQHF
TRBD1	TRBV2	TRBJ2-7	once	TGTGCCAGCGCCGGGACAGGAGTTTACGAGCAGTACTTC	CASAGTGVYEQYF
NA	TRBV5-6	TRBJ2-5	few	TGTGCCAGCAGCTCCCCCTTCCGGGACTTATCTCCGTACTTC	CASSSPFRDLSPYF
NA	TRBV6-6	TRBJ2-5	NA	TGTGCCAGCAGTTCAAACAGAAGAGAGACCCAGTACTTC	CASSSNRRETQYF
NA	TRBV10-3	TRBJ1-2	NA	TGTGCCACTTCTACGGCGGCAGAGGATGGCTACACCTTC	CATSTAAEDGYTF
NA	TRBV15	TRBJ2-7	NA	TGTGCCACCAGCAGAGATTTGACAGTTAGGGAGCAGTACTTC	CATSRDLTVREQYF
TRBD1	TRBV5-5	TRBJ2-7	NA	TGTGCCAGCAGCTACCGGGACAGGGACGAGCAGTACTTC	CASSYRDRDEQYF
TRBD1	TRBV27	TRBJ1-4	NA	TGTGCCAGCAGTACAGGGGGCTCTAATGAAAAACTGTTTTTT	CASSTGGSNEKLFF
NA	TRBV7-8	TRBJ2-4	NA	TGTGCCAGCAGCTTGGGCCGTAAAAACATTCAGTACTTC	CASSLGRKNIQYF
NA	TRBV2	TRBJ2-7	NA	TGTGCCAGCAGTTCAGACTACGAGCAGTACTTC	CASSSDYEQYF
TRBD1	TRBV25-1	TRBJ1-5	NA	TGTGCCAGCAGTGTGGGACAGGGATTCAATCAGCCCCAGCATTTT	CASSVGQGFNQPQHF
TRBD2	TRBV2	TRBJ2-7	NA	TGTGCCAGCAGTGAGTGGACTAGCTTCGGCTCCTACGAGCAGTACTTC	CASSEWTSFGSYEQYF
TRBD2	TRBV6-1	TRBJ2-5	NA	TGTGCCAGCATGAGTACTAGCGGTTTTCAAGAGACCCAGTACTTC	CASMSTSGFQETQYF
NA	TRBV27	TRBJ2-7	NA	TGTGCCAGCAGTCGATCTAGCGTCCCAAGATTCTACGAGCAGTACTTC	CASSRSSVPRFYEQYF
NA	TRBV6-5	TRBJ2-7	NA	TGTGCCAGCAGTTACCCACACTATCCCTACGAGCAGTACTTC	CASSYPHYPYEQYF
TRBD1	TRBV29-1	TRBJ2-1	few	TGCAGCGTTGAAAGGACAGGGAGCTCAAACAATGAGCAGTTCTTC	CSVERTGSSNNEQFF
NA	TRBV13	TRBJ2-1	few	TGTGCCAGCAGCTTTAGAGGTTCTGAGCAGTTCTTC	CASSFRGSEQFF
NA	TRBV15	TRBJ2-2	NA	TGTGCCACCAGCAGAGATCCCGCGAGTACCGGGGAGCTGTTTTTT	CATSRDPASTGELFF
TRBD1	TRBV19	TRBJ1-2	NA	TGTGCCAGTAGACAAGCCGGGACAGGGGTATATGGCTACACCTTC	CASRQAGTGVYGYTF
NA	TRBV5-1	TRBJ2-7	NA	TGCGCCAGCAGCTCGGAGGACGGAGAAATACCCTACGAGCAGTACTTC	CASSSEDGEIPYEQYF
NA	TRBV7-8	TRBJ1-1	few	TGTGCCAGCAGCTTAGCGTCGGTGAACACTGAAGCTTTCTTT	CASSLASVNTEAFF
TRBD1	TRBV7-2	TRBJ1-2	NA	TGTGCCAGCAGCTTCCCGCCTCGGACAGGGGGTGGCTACACCTTC	CASSFPPRTGGGYTF
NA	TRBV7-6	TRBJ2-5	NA	TGTGCCAGCAGCTACGGGGAAGAGACCCAGTACTTC	CASSYGEETQYF
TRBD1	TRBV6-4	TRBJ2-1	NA	TGTGCCAGCAGTGACTGGGACAGGGGGTCCTACAATGAGCAGTTCTTC	CASSDWDRGSYNEQFF
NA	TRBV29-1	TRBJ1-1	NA	TGCAGCGTTGAGGGGAGAGCCACTGAAGCTTTCTTT	CSVEGRATEAFF
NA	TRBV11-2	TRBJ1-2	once	TGTGCCAGCAGCTTAGAGTTTGCGGTGAACTATGGCTACACCTTC	CASSLEFAVNYGYTF
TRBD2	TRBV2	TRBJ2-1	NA	TGTGCCAGTATTACAGGGACTAGCGGAAAAGGGAATGAGCAGTTCTTC	CASITGTSGKGNEQFF
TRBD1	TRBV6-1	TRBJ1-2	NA	TGTGCCAGCAATGAGAGGGGGCAAGACTATGGCTACACCTTC	CASNERGQDYGYTF
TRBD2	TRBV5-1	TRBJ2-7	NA	TGCGCCAGCAGCTTCGAAGCGGGAGGGGCCTACGAGCAGTACTTC	CASSFEAGGAYEQYF
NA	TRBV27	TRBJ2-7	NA	TGTGCCAGCAGTCTTTTTTTAAGCCCATCGACAGGCCCCTACGAGCAGTACTTC	CASSLFLSPSTGPYEQYF
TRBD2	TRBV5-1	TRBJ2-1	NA	TGCGCCACGAGGGCCACTAGCGGGGGCTCCTACAATGAGCAGTTCTTC	CATRATSGGSYNEQFF
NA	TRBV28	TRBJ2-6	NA	TGTGCCAGCAGTTTAGGGACATCCGGCTCTGGGGCCAACGTCCTGACTTTC	CASSLGTSGSGANVLTF
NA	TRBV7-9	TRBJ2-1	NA	TGTGCCAGCAGCTTAACCCTTAGCCACAATGAGCAGTTCTTC	CASSLTLSHNEQFF
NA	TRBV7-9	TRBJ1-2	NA	TGTGCCAGCAGCTTAGGGCAGAACTATGGCTACACCTTC	CASSLGQNYGYTF
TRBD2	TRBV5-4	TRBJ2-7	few	TGTGCCAGCAGCGCGGGGACTAGCGGGGGGGCCGCCGAGCAGTACTTC	CASSAGTSGGAAEQYF
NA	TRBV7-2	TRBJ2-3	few	TGTGCCAGCAGCTTCCAGAGGGGGTTGGGCACAGATACGCAGTATTTT	CASSFQRGLGTDTQYF
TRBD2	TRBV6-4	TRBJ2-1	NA	TGTGCCATCCATGCGGGCGGGAGGGCCTTAGATGAGCAGTTCTTC	CAIHAGGRALDEQFF